These 8 T cell receptor beta chains originate from one sample sequenced in a study of beta chain features in type 1 diabetes. Study-level results: In all four CD4+ subsets, TCRB CDR3 length was significantly, moderately reduced in type 1 diabetes.

Which antigens these TCRs recognize remains unknown. Expressed TCRB transcripts were sequenced, since all the RNA that had been isolated was reverse transcribed. Some clones are missing from TCRdb's copy, which holds only in-frame ones; the method was immunoSEQ multiplex PCR. The table includes about 160,000 clones, 6.5% to 10% detected once. Sequenced input: central memory CD4+ T cells from blood. These receptors came from a woman aged 18-29 years with type 1 diabetes.

A few counts support this clone. The V and J genes are TRBV18 and TRBJ1-1; 9 positions match TRBD1. V trimming: 8 bases; J trimming: 0 bases; junction bases outside the gene matches: 10. Germline-derived CDR1 and CDR2 are KGHSH and LQKENI. The CDR3 covers 16 residues. Here the CDR3 reads CASRRDRDPLNTEAFF. In nucleotides, the CDR3 is TGTGCCAGCCGCCGGGACAGGGATCCCTTGAACACTGAAGCTTTCTTT.

The rearrangement uses TRBV19 and TRBJ1-5; unclear D gene. The germline V and J ends were trimmed by 5 bases and 2 bases, with 7 bases remaining between them. Germline CDR1 and CDR2: LNHDA and SQIVND (reference sequence). The CDR3 has 13 residues. CDR3 nucleotides: TGTGCCAGTAGTTTTCCCGGCAATCAGCCCCAGCATTTT. Encoded protein: CASSFPGNQPQHF.

V is TRBV7-2 and J is TRBJ2-1; unclear D gene. The CDR3 sequence is 14 residues long. Deletions cut 4 bases from V and 6 bases from J, with 13 bases between. The germline V gene has CDR1 SGHTA and CDR2 FQGNSA. CDR3 amino acids: CASSSTRLGNEQFF. The CDR3 DNA follows: TGTGCCAGCAGCTCGACCAGACTGGGCAATGAGCAGTTCTTC.

This chain joins TRBV28 and TRBJ2-5; D may be TRBD1 (5 bases). Germline-derived CDR1 and CDR2 are MDHEN and SYDVKM. CDR3 length: 12 residues. With 7 bases removed from V and 2 bases from J, the gap between germline ends came to 8 bases. DNA of the CDR3: TGTGCCAGCAACAGGATGCAAGAGACCCAGTACTTC. It translates to CASNRMQETQYF.

This clone was picked up a small number of times. The chain joins TRBV10-3 to TRBJ2-3; D is possibly TRBD1 (5 bases). CDR3 length: 14 residues. The V gene's germline CDR1 is ENHRY and CDR2 SYGVKD. Trimming stripped 2 bases from V and 7 bases from J, with 13 bases between. CDR3 sequence: CAISEQGKMYTQYF. The CDR3 nucleotides read TGTGCCATCAGTGAGCAGGGTAAAATGTATACGCAGTATTTT.

The chain couples TRBV5-1 to TRBJ2-1; D might be TRBD2 (6 bases). With 4 bases removed from V and 0 bases from J, the gap between germline ends came to 14 bases. The germline V gene encodes CDR1 SGHRS and CDR2 YFSETQ. The CDR3 length is 16 residues. Here the CDR3 DNA reads TGCGCCAGCAGCCGAGAGACTAGAAGCTCCTACAATGAGCAGTTCTTC. This gives the protein CASSRETRSSYNEQFF.

The J gene is TRBJ2-3, the V gene TRBV7-2; D may be TRBD2 (5 bases). Between the trimmed V and J ends, which lost 7 bases and 6 bases, there was a span of 14 bases. CDR3 length equals 13 residues. CDR1 is SGHTA, CDR2 FQGNSA, per germline. The CDR3 loop reads CASIDLRGDTQYF. In DNA, the CDR3 is TGTGCCAGCATCGACTTGCGAGGGGATACGCAGTATTTT.

This clone has more than one count but fewer than ten. The chain combines TRBV9 with TRBJ2-1, with 9 bases lining up with TRBD1. V lost 3 bases, J lost 4 bases, and 5 bases stayed unmatched. The germline V gene encodes CDR1 SGDLS and CDR2 YYNGEE. This CDR3 is built from 15 residues. For the CDR3, the DNA is TGTGCCAGCAGCGAGGGACAGGGAGGATACAATGAGCAGTTCTTC. It translates to CASSEGQGGYNEQFF.